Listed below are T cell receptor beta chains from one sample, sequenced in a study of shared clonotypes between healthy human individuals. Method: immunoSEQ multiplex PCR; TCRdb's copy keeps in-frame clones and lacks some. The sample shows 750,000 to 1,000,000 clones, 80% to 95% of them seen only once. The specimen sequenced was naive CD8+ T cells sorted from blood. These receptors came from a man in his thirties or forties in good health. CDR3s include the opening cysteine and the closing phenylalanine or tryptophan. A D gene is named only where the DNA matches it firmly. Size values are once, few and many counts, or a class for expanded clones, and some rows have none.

CDR3 protein: CASSLGHVNTEAFF; CDR3 DNA: TGTGCCAGCAGCTTAGGGCACGTGAACACTGAAGCTTTCTTT; V gene: TRBV13; J gene: TRBJ1-1; D gene: .; clone size: .
CDR3 protein: CASSLALAGDTGELFF; CDR3 DNA: TGTGCCAGCAGCTTAGCGCTAGCGGGGGACACCGGGGAGCTGTTTTTT; V gene: TRBV13; J gene: TRBJ2-2; D gene: TRBD2; clone size: .
CDR3 protein: CATADRVYNEQFF; CDR3 DNA: TGTGCCACCGCTGACAGGGTGTACAATGAGCAGTTCTTC; V gene: TRBV15; J gene: TRBJ2-1; D gene: TRBD1; clone size: .
CDR3 protein: CASSLVVSGANTGELFF; CDR3 DNA: TGCGCCAGCAGCTTGGTTGTTAGCGGGGCGAACACCGGGGAGCTGTTTTTT; V gene: TRBV5-1; J gene: TRBJ2-2; D gene: TRBD2; clone size: .
CDR3 protein: CAWSPTNRGLETYNEQFF; CDR3 DNA: TGTGCCTGGAGTCCAACAAACAGGGGGCTAGAAACCTACAATGAGCAGTTCTTC; V gene: TRBV30; J gene: TRBJ2-1; D gene: TRBD1; clone size: .
CDR3 protein: CASSESEGNQPQHF; CDR3 DNA: TGTGCCAGCAGTGAAAGTGAAGGGAATCAGCCCCAGCATTTT; V gene: TRBV6-4; J gene: TRBJ1-5; D gene: .; clone size: .
CDR3 protein: CASSYQGGSAGYTF; CDR3 DNA: TGTGCCAGCAGTTACCAAGGGGGGAGCGCGGGCTACACCTTC; V gene: TRBV6-5; J gene: TRBJ1-2; D gene: .; clone size: many
CDR3 protein: CASLRVASGSNEQFF; CDR3 DNA: TGTGCCAGCTTACGAGTAGCTAGCGGGTCAAATGAGCAGTTCTTC; V gene: TRBV18; J gene: TRBJ2-1; D gene: TRBD2; clone size: .
CDR3 protein: CASSVGSGKETQYF; CDR3 DNA: TGTGCCAGCAGCGTAGGTAGCGGGAAAGAGACCCAGTACTTC; V gene: TRBV9; J gene: TRBJ2-5; D gene: TRBD2; clone size: .
CDR3 protein: CASSPRRGMGRDEQYF; CDR3 DNA: TGTGCCAGCAGCCCCCGTCGGGGGATGGGTAGAGACGAGCAGTACTTC; V gene: TRBV7-9; J gene: TRBJ2-7; D gene: .; clone size: .
CDR3 protein: CASSQDWPSGNGELFF; CDR3 DNA: TGCGCCAGCAGCCAAGATTGGCCTAGCGGTAACGGGGAGCTGTTTTTT; V gene: TRBV4-3; J gene: TRBJ2-2; D gene: TRBD2; clone size: few
CDR3 protein: CASSPTGGNTEAFF; CDR3 DNA: TGTGCCAGCAGTCCCACAGGGGGGAACACTGAAGCTTTCTTT; V gene: TRBV27; J gene: TRBJ1-1; D gene: TRBD1; clone size: .
CDR3 protein: CASSPRDSDDLDEQFF; CDR3 DNA: TGTGCCAGCAGCCCCCGGGACAGTGATGACCTTGATGAGCAGTTCTTC; V gene: TRBV7-9; J gene: TRBJ2-1; D gene: TRBD1; clone size: .
CDR3 protein: CASSLFGVTSGRMYEQFF; CDR3 DNA: TGTGCCAGCAGTTTATTTGGAGTTACTAGCGGGAGAATGTATGAGCAGTTCTTC; V gene: TRBV27; J gene: TRBJ2-1; D gene: TRBD2; clone size: .
CDR3 protein: CASSVDPTSGTYEQYF; CDR3 DNA: TGTGCCAGCAGCGTAGACCCGACTAGCGGGACCTACGAGCAGTACTTC; V gene: TRBV9; J gene: TRBJ2-7; D gene: TRBD2; clone size: .
CDR3 protein: CASRQNPGLAGGNEQFF; CDR3 DNA: TGCGCCAGCAGGCAAAACCCGGGACTAGCGGGAGGCAATGAGCAGTTCTTC; V gene: TRBV4-1; J gene: TRBJ2-1; D gene: TRBD2; clone size: .